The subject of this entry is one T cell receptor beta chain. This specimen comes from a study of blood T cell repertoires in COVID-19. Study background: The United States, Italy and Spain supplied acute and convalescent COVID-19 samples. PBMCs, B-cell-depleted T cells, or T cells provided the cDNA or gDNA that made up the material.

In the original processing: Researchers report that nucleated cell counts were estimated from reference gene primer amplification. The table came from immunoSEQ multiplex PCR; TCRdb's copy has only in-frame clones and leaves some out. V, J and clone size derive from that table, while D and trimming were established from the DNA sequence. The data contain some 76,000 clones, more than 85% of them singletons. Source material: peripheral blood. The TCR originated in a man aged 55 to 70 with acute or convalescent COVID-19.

This CDR3 reads CASSPSGFPNEKLFF. The CDR3 coding sequence is TGCGCCAGCAGCCCCTCGGGGTTTCCTAATGAAAAACTGTTTTTT. The chain joins TRBV5-1 to TRBJ1-4; D is undetermined. CDR3 length: 15 residues. Trimming stripped 4 bases from V and 3 bases from J, with 13 bases between. Germline V gene data show CDR1 as SGHRS and CDR2 as YFSETQ.